The rows below give T cell receptor beta chains drawn from one sample of a study of human T cells and chemical hapten exposure. TCRdb re-called the RACE reads with MiXCR, one entry per CDR3 protein. The repertoire holds roughly 380,000 distinct CDR3 sequences, with more than 4.5% as singletons. The sequencing here drew on whole blood, taken in connection with sensitization to the hapten diphenylcyclopropenone (DPC). These receptors were collected from a woman aged 50 to 60 with alopecia areata. Some clones in this sample may be carry-over from other donors' samples. The CDR3 runs from the conserved cysteine through the conserved F or W. The order of the fields is V gene, clone size, J gene, D gene, CDR3 protein, CDR3 DNA. The D gene is left open where the match is weak. The size entry is marked missing in some rows and otherwise reads once, few, many or a size class.

v_call: TRBV13; clone_size: .; j_call: TRBJ1-1; d_call: .; cdr3_aa: CASSFNSANTEAFF; cdr3_nt: TGTGCCAGCAGCTTCAACAGTGCGAACACTGAAGCTTTCTTT
v_call: TRBV2; clone_size: many; j_call: TRBJ2-3; d_call: .; cdr3_aa: CASSFRGTGTDTQYF; cdr3_nt: TGTGCCAGCAGTTTTCGGGGGACTGGCACAGATACGCAGTATTTT
v_call: TRBV10-3; clone_size: many; j_call: TRBJ2-7; d_call: .; cdr3_aa: CAISETQGFSYEQYF; cdr3_nt: TGTGCCATCAGTGAGACCCAGGGCTTTTCCTACGAGCAGTACTTC
v_call: TRBV6-6; clone_size: many; j_call: TRBJ2-7; d_call: .; cdr3_aa: CATMVGPSSYEQYF; cdr3_nt: TGTGCCACCATGGTAGGGCCCAGCTCCTACGAGCAGTACTTC
v_call: TRBV18; clone_size: .; j_call: TRBJ2-7; d_call: .; cdr3_aa: CASSDGITYEQYF; cdr3_nt: TGTGCCAGCTCGGACGGGATTACCTACGAGCAGTACTTC
v_call: TRBV6-6; clone_size: .; j_call: TRBJ2-1; d_call: .; cdr3_aa: CASIVSVEYNEQFF; cdr3_nt: TGTGCCAGCATTGTTTCGGTAGAGTACAATGAGCAGTTCTTC
v_call: TRBV12-5; clone_size: many; j_call: TRBJ2-1; d_call: TRBD2; cdr3_aa: CASGFSGTSGASYNEQFF; cdr3_nt: TGTGCTAGTGGTTTTTCAGGGACTAGCGGAGCCTCCTACAATGAGCAGTTCTTC
v_call: TRBV3-1; clone_size: few; j_call: TRBJ2-1; d_call: TRBD1; cdr3_aa: CASSPPWDRINEQFF; cdr3_nt: TGTGCCAGCAGCCCCCCCTGGGACAGGATCAATGAGCAGTTCTTC
v_call: TRBV28; clone_size: many; j_call: TRBJ1-1; d_call: TRBD1; cdr3_aa: CASSRPGQGAGTEAFF; cdr3_nt: TGTGCCAGCAGCCGTCCGGGACAGGGGGCGGGAACTGAAGCTTTCTTT
v_call: TRBV27; clone_size: many; j_call: TRBJ2-7; d_call: TRBD1; cdr3_aa: CASSRQGAYEQYF; cdr3_nt: TGTGCCAGCAGCAGACAGGGGGCCTACGAGCAGTACTTC
v_call: TRBV7-2; clone_size: many; j_call: TRBJ1-5; d_call: .; cdr3_aa: CASSLLRGEVQPQHF; cdr3_nt: TGTGCCAGCAGCTTACTGCGTGGGGAGGTCCAGCCCCAGCATTTT
v_call: TRBV4-3; clone_size: many; j_call: TRBJ2-1; d_call: .; cdr3_aa: CASSQEWGNHEQFF; cdr3_nt: TGCGCCAGCAGCCAAGAGTGGGGCAACCATGAGCAGTTCTTC
v_call: TRBV20-1; clone_size: many; j_call: TRBJ2-3; d_call: TRBD2; cdr3_aa: CSACLLALSTDTQYF; cdr3_nt: TGCAGTGCTTGCTTACTAGCGTTGAGCACAGATACGCAGTATTTT
v_call: TRBV6-2/TRBV6-3; clone_size: few; j_call: TRBJ2-1; d_call: .; cdr3_aa: CASGTRGLEQFF; cdr3_nt: TGTGCCAGCGGGACCAGAGGGTTGGAGCAGTTCTTC
v_call: TRBV6-1; clone_size: .; j_call: TRBJ2-7; d_call: .; cdr3_aa: CASSEVGLAGYEQYF; cdr3_nt: TGTGCCAGCAGTGAAGTAGGCCTAGCCGGCTACGAGCAGTACTTC
v_call: TRBV28; clone_size: many; j_call: TRBJ1-5; d_call: .; cdr3_aa: CASSRQPYSNQPQHF; cdr3_nt: TGTGCCAGCAGTCGACAGCCCTATAGCAATCAGCCCCAGCATTTT
v_call: TRBV28; clone_size: few; j_call: TRBJ1-1; d_call: TRBD1; cdr3_aa: CASRQLDRRNTEAFF; cdr3_nt: TGTGCCAGCAGACAGTTGGACAGGAGGAACACTGAAGCTTTCTTT
v_call: TRBV18; clone_size: few; j_call: TRBJ1-1; d_call: .; cdr3_aa: CASSRNRLGAGTEAFF; cdr3_nt: TGTGCCAGCTCGCGGAATCGTCTCGGGGCGGGTACTGAAGCTTTCTTT
v_call: TRBV6-1; clone_size: few; j_call: TRBJ1-5; d_call: .; cdr3_aa: CASSEGHGQPQHF; cdr3_nt: TGTGCCAGCAGTGAGGGTCACGGTCAGCCCCAGCATTTT
v_call: TRBV9; clone_size: few; j_call: TRBJ1-1; d_call: TRBD1; cdr3_aa: CASSASRGLGTEAFF; cdr3_nt: TGTGCCAGCAGCGCGTCAAGGGGGCTAGGAACTGAAGCTTTCTTT
v_call: TRBV6-6; clone_size: many; j_call: TRBJ2-1; d_call: TRBD2; cdr3_aa: CASSPPRGSGRYNEQFF; cdr3_nt: TGTGCCAGCAGCCCACCCCGGGGAAGCGGGAGGTACAATGAGCAGTTCTTC
v_call: TRBV20-1; clone_size: .; j_call: TRBJ1-1; d_call: TRBD1; cdr3_aa: CSAPDRVGTEAFF; cdr3_nt: TGCAGTGCGCCGGACAGGGTTGGCACTGAAGCTTTCTTT
v_call: TRBV29-1; clone_size: few; j_call: TRBJ1-1; d_call: TRBD1; cdr3_aa: CSVGTGGSPTEAFF; cdr3_nt: TGCAGCGTTGGGACAGGTGGAAGTCCGACTGAAGCTTTCTTT
v_call: TRBV20-1; clone_size: few; j_call: TRBJ2-3; d_call: TRBD2; cdr3_aa: CSACRLAGNTDTQYF; cdr3_nt: TGCAGTGCTTGTCGACTAGCGGGAAACACAGATACGCAGTATTTT
v_call: TRBV27; clone_size: few; j_call: TRBJ2-3; d_call: .; cdr3_aa: CASSLSEADTQYF; cdr3_nt: TGTGCCAGCAGTTTATCGGAAGCTGATACGCAGTATTTT
v_call: TRBV12-3/TRBV12-4; clone_size: many; j_call: TRBJ2-3; d_call: TRBD2; cdr3_aa: CASSGLVADTQYF; cdr3_nt: TGTGCCAGCAGTGGACTAGTAGCTGATACGCAGTATTTT
v_call: TRBV27; clone_size: many; j_call: TRBJ2-7; d_call: TRBD1; cdr3_aa: CASSPRTGSSAISYEQYF; cdr3_nt: TGTGCCAGCAGTCCGAGGACAGGGAGCTCAGCGATCTCCTACGAGCAGTACTTC
v_call: TRBV6-6; clone_size: few; j_call: TRBJ1-1; d_call: .; cdr3_aa: CASSYSEAEAFF; cdr3_nt: TGTGCCAGCAGTTACTCCGAGGCTGAAGCTTTCTTT
v_call: TRBV6-6; clone_size: .; j_call: TRBJ1-6; d_call: TRBD1; cdr3_aa: CASRGTATNSPLHF; cdr3_nt: TGTGCCAGCAGGGGGACAGCAACTAATTCACCCCTCCACTTT
v_call: TRBV4-3; clone_size: few; j_call: TRBJ2-7; d_call: .; cdr3_aa: CASSQEFQYAYEQYF; cdr3_nt: TGCGCCAGCAGCCAAGAATTCCAGTATGCCTACGAGCAGTACTTC
v_call: TRBV27; clone_size: many; j_call: TRBJ2-3; d_call: TRBD2; cdr3_aa: CASSPRTRGGTDTQYF; cdr3_nt: TGTGCCAGCAGTCCACGGACTAGAGGGGGCACAGATACGCAGTATTTT
v_call: TRBV7-2; clone_size: many; j_call: TRBJ1-2; d_call: .; cdr3_aa: CASSLNQIYGYTF; cdr3_nt: TGTGCCAGCAGCTTAAACCAGATCTATGGCTACACCTTC
v_call: TRBV4-2; clone_size: many; j_call: TRBJ1-4; d_call: .; cdr3_aa: CASSGSGGKVEKLFF; cdr3_nt: TGTGCCAGCAGCGGGAGTGGGGGGAAAGTTGAAAAACTGTTTTTT
v_call: TRBV7-8; clone_size: .; j_call: TRBJ1-4; d_call: .; cdr3_aa: CASSFSDGRGEKLFF; cdr3_nt: TGTGCCAGCAGCTTTTCGGACGGCCGGGGTGAAAAACTGTTTTTT
v_call: TRBV2; clone_size: .; j_call: TRBJ1-5; d_call: TRBD1; cdr3_aa: CASSPRGISNQPQHF; cdr3_nt: TGTGCCAGCAGTCCCAGGGGGATTAGCAATCAGCCCCAGCATTTT
v_call: TRBV20-1; clone_size: many; j_call: TRBJ2-3; d_call: .; cdr3_aa: CSARRGIDTQYF; cdr3_nt: TGCAGTGCTAGAAGGGGGATTGATACGCAGTATTTT
v_call: TRBV12-3/TRBV12-4; clone_size: .; j_call: TRBJ2-7; d_call: .; cdr3_aa: CASSRDVGPSYEQYF; cdr3_nt: TGTGCCAGCAGCCGGGACGTCGGACCCTCCTACGAGCAGTACTTC
v_call: TRBV10-1; clone_size: many; j_call: TRBJ2-3; d_call: .; cdr3_aa: CASSESGHGDTQYF; cdr3_nt: TGCGCCAGCAGTGAGTCGGGACATGGAGATACGCAGTATTTT
v_call: TRBV20-1; clone_size: many; j_call: TRBJ1-2; d_call: .; cdr3_aa: CSAREALYGYTF; cdr3_nt: TGCAGTGCTAGAGAGGCATTGTATGGCTACACCTTC
v_call: TRBV7-2; clone_size: .; j_call: TRBJ2-1; d_call: TRBD2; cdr3_aa: CASSSKAGGGLGEQFF; cdr3_nt: TGTGCCAGCAGCTCAAAAGCGGGAGGGGGGCTTGGTGAGCAGTTCTTC
v_call: TRBV28; clone_size: many; j_call: TRBJ2-7; d_call: TRBD2; cdr3_aa: CASSSATSGRVNEQYF; cdr3_nt: TGTGCCAGCAGTTCGGCGACTAGCGGGAGGGTGAACGAGCAGTACTTC
v_call: TRBV4-1; clone_size: many; j_call: TRBJ1-1; d_call: .; cdr3_aa: CASSRGPKPAEAFF; cdr3_nt: TGCGCCAGCAGCCGTGGGCCAAAACCAGCTGAAGCTTTCTTT
v_call: TRBV18; clone_size: many; j_call: TRBJ2-7; d_call: TRBD1; cdr3_aa: CASSAGQGSYEQYF; cdr3_nt: TGTGCCAGCTCAGCGGGACAGGGTTCCTACGAGCAGTACTTC
v_call: TRBV20-1; clone_size: many; j_call: TRBJ1-1; d_call: TRBD1; cdr3_aa: CSAAGTVNTEAFF; cdr3_nt: TGCAGTGCCGCCGGGACAGTGAACACTGAAGCTTTCTTT
v_call: TRBV29-1; clone_size: many; j_call: TRBJ2-1; d_call: TRBD2; cdr3_aa: CSVEGLAGYNEQFF; cdr3_nt: TGCAGCGTTGAGGGACTAGCGGGATACAATGAGCAGTTCTTC
v_call: TRBV12-3/TRBV12-4; clone_size: .; j_call: TRBJ1-5; d_call: .; cdr3_aa: CASSFWRQGWNQPQHF; cdr3_nt: TGTGCCAGCAGTTTTTGGCGTCAGGGGTGGAATCAGCCCCAGCATTTT
v_call: TRBV28; clone_size: few; j_call: TRBJ1-1; d_call: .; cdr3_aa: CASNPGGGNTEAFF; cdr3_nt: TGTGCCAGCAATCCAGGTGGGGGGAACACTGAAGCTTTCTTT
v_call: TRBV3-1; clone_size: many; j_call: TRBJ2-1; d_call: .; cdr3_aa: CASSQDRFGEQFF; cdr3_nt: TGTGCCAGCAGCCAAGACAGATTCGGTGAGCAGTTCTTC
v_call: TRBV4-2; clone_size: few; j_call: TRBJ2-3; d_call: TRBD1; cdr3_aa: CASSPSSGTGTDTQYF; cdr3_nt: TGTGCCAGCAGCCCCTCCTCCGGGACAGGCACAGATACGCAGTATTTT
v_call: TRBV3-1; clone_size: many; j_call: TRBJ2-1; d_call: TRBD1; cdr3_aa: CASSQGDSYNEQFF; cdr3_nt: TGTGCCAGCAGCCAAGGGGACAGCTACAATGAGCAGTTCTTC
v_call: TRBV7-6; clone_size: .; j_call: TRBJ2-3; d_call: .; cdr3_aa: CASSLKGFSTDTQYF; cdr3_nt: TGTGCCAGCAGCTTAAAGGGATTTAGCACAGATACGCAGTATTTT
v_call: TRBV4-3; clone_size: many; j_call: TRBJ2-1; d_call: TRBD2; cdr3_aa: CASSRGTSAYNEQFF; cdr3_nt: TGCGCCAGCAGCCGAGGGACTAGCGCCTACAATGAGCAGTTCTTC
v_call: TRBV6-6; clone_size: many; j_call: TRBJ1-6; d_call: .; cdr3_aa: CASIHEGRNSPLHF; cdr3_nt: TGTGCCAGCATTCATGAGGGCCGTAATTCACCCCTCCACTTT
v_call: TRBV6-2/TRBV6-3; clone_size: .; j_call: TRBJ2-1; d_call: TRBD2; cdr3_aa: CASSSSGSPVGGNEQFF; cdr3_nt: TGTGCCAGCAGTTCGAGCGGGAGTCCGGTCGGGGGGAATGAGCAGTTCTTC
v_call: TRBV18; clone_size: few; j_call: TRBJ2-4; d_call: .; cdr3_aa: CASSPPGVNIQYF; cdr3_nt: TGTGCCAGCTCACCACCGGGGGTCAACATTCAGTACTTC